Below are 24 T cell receptor beta chains sequenced from a single sample in a study of T-cell reconstitution after alpha-beta-depleted transplantation in children. Unique molecular identifiers were incorporated during preparation of the TCRbeta library. TCRdb itself ran the PCR reads through MiXCR, one entry per CDR3 protein. Of hundreds of thousands of distinct CDR3 sequences in the sample, around 15% were seen once. The specimen comprised PBMCs, mostly from graft donor cells, sampled 360 days after TCRalphabeta/CD19-depleted stem cell transplant. These receptors were taken from a boy under two years old who had a stem cell transplant for Wiskott-Aldrich syndrome, so the T cells may come from the graft donor.

The V gene is TRBV23-1, the J gene TRBJ1-6; no firm D call. TRBV23-1 is assigned to the ORF class and has an uncertain function. CDR3 length: 14 residues. V lost 8 bases and J lost 7, with 15 bases in between. CDR3 region: CASPAWVGNSPLHF. CDR3 DNA: TGCGCCAGCCCTGCCTGGGTAGGGAATTCACCCCTCCACTTT.

The V call is TRBV20-1, the J call TRBJ2-7; D is undetermined. CDR3 size: 13 residues. Trimming pared 3 bases from V and 2 bases from J, leaving 11 bases between. Germline CDR1 reads DFQATT; CDR2 reads SNEGSKA (reference sequence). For the CDR3, the DNA is TGCAGTGCTAGTTTAGAACGGGCCTACGAGCAGTACTTC. The encoded protein is CSASLERAYEQYF.

This chain joins TRBV12-3 or TRBV12-4 and TRBJ2-5, with TRBD1 matching 7 bases. The V segment lost 2 bases and the J segment 5 bases; nucleotides outside the gene matches: 8. The CDR3 has 15 amino acids. The CDR3, as DNA: TGTGCCAGCAGTTTAAGGGGGCAGGCGGATGAGACCCAGTACTTC. Translated: CASSLRGQADETQYF.

The chain links TRBV18 to TRBJ2-7; 7 bases agree with TRBD2. Germline values: CDR1 KGHSH, CDR2 LQKENI. The CDR3 extends over 16 amino acids. V trimming: 2 bases; J trimming: 2 bases; junction bases outside the gene matches: 9. CDR3 amino acids: CASSPIRGLPTYEQYF. As DNA, the CDR3 is TGTGCCAGCTCACCAATTAGGGGACTACCCACCTACGAGCAGTACTTC. The full variable domain, in which reference TRBV18 and TRBJ2-7 provide the parts outside the CDR3, is NAGVMQNPRHLVRRRGQEARLRCSPMKGHSHVYWYRQLPEEGLKFMVYLQKENIIDESGMPKERFSAEFPKEGPSILRIQQVVRGDSAAYFCASSPIRGLPTYEQYFGPGTRLTVT.

The chain carries TRBV12-3 or TRBV12-4 and TRBJ2-3; D might be TRBD2 (6 bases). Deletions cut 3 bases from V and 0 bases from J, with 13 bases between. This CDR3 region has 16 residues. For the CDR3, the DNA is TGTGCCAGCAGTTTCCCCTCTAGCGCTAGCACAGATACGCAGTATTTT. Its protein is CASSFPSSASTDTQYF.

In this sample, this clonotype turned up many times. This chain connects TRBV20-1 to TRBJ1-6; the match to TRBD1 covers 10 bases. This CDR3 comprises 13 residues. Germline V gene lookup returns CDR1 DFQATT and CDR2 SNEGSKA (reference sequence). V was clipped by 3 bases and J by 7 bases; unmatched bases: 0. The CDR3 sequence is CSARDRGNSPLHF. For the CDR3, the DNA is TGCAGTGCTAGGGACAGGGGGAATTCACCCCTCCACTTT.

The chain joins TRBV6-2 or TRBV6-3 to TRBJ1-5; D gene unclear. Germline values: CDR1 MNHEY, CDR2 SVGEGT. This CDR3 comprises 11 residues. The CDR3: CMVGVDQPQHF. The CDR3 DNA reads TGTATGGTCGGGGTTGATCAGCCCCAGCATTTT.

In this sample, this clonotype turned up a few times. The chain employs TRBV4-1 and TRBJ2-1; 7 positions agree with TRBD2. The germline CDR1 and CDR2 sequences are MGHRA and YSYEKL. Trimming cost V 1 base and J 3 bases; bases outside gene matches: 9. The CDR3 totals 17 residues. The CDR3 reads CASSQGPLAKIYNEQFF. Written as DNA, the CDR3 is TGCGCCAGCAGCCAAGGACCACTAGCGAAAATCTACAATGAGCAGTTCTTC.

The chain employs TRBV20-1 and TRBJ1-5; perhaps TRBD1 as D (5 bases). The CDR3 runs to 15 residues. V was pared by 4 bases and J by 4 bases, with 17 bases between. CDR1 is DFQATT, CDR2 SNEGSKA, per germline (reference sequence). CDR3 nucleotide sequence: TGCAGTGCTAACGCCGGGGCAGGGAGGAATCAGCCCCAGCATTTT. Protein product: CSANAGAGRNQPQHF.

With respect to this clonotype: One end of the junction does not line up with germline, which may come from a read error. This chain connects TRBV24-1 to TRBJ2-2; 8 nucleotides agree with TRBD2. Germline assignment: CDR1 KGHDR and CDR2 SFDVKD. CDR3 length: 15 amino acids. CDR3 DNA sequence: TGTGCCACCAGTGACCCCAGCGGGGGCCACGGAGAGCTGGTTTTT. It encodes CATSDPSGGHGELVF.

This clonotype came up a few times. V gene TRBV7-2 combines with J gene TRBJ2-7; TRBD2 aligns across 11 bases. Per germline, CDR1 SGHTA and CDR2 FQGNSA. V was pared by 1 base and J by 3 bases, with 5 bases of the junction left unmatched. The CDR3 is 16 amino acids. CDR3 region: CASSLVVAGGHYEQYF. The DNA of the CDR3 is TGTGCCAGCAGCTTAGTAGTAGCGGGGGGGCACTACGAGCAGTACTTC.

This clonotype was counted a few times. The J gene is TRBJ2-1, the V gene TRBV29-1, with TRBD2 matching 7 bases. J gave up 4 bases and V 4 bases, and 7 bases lay outside the gene matches. CDR1 and CDR2 from the germline V gene are SQVTM and ANQGSEA. The CDR3 contains 14 residues. DNA for the CDR3: TGCAGCGTTGTTGGGGGTAGCGGGTACAATGAGCAGTTCTTC. Translation gives CSVVGGSGYNEQFF.

This clonotype was seen only a few times. The V gene is TRBV5-1, the J gene TRBJ2-3; TRBD2 is a possible D gene (6 bases). The CDR3 consists of 13 residues. The germline V and J ends were trimmed by 4 bases and 5 bases, with 11 bases remaining between them. Germline CDR1 is SGHRS and CDR2 is YFSETQ. The DNA of the CDR3 is TGCGCCAGCAGCGGGGACTCATTAGATACGCAGTATTTT. Protein: CASSGDSLDTQYF.

The CDR3 DNA is TGTGCCAGCAGCGACCGGGACAGGGACACAGATACGCAGTATTTT. This gives the protein CASSDRDRDTDTQYF. The J gene is TRBJ2-3, the V gene TRBV12-3 or TRBV12-4, with 9 bases matching TRBD1. The CDR3 length is 15 residues. V was clipped by 6 bases and J by 2 bases; unmatched bases: 6.

This clonotype has a count of ten or more. The chain has TRBV9 and TRBJ2-5; 8 bases fit TRBD2. The germline gives CDR1 SGDLS, CDR2 YYNGEE. The length of the CDR3 is 16 residues. V trimming: 3 bases; J trimming: 0 bases; junction bases outside the gene matches: 7. CDR3 nucleotide sequence: TGTGCCAGCAGCGCCCGGACTAGCTCCTACCAAGAGACCCAGTACTTC. Amino acids: CASSARTSSYQETQYF.

This rearrangement joins TRBV6-1 to TRBJ2-7, with D tentatively TRBD2 (5 bases). V dropped 6 bases and J dropped 2 bases, with 29 bases sitting between them. The CDR3 has 19 residues. Germline V gives CDR1 MNHNS, CDR2 SASEGT. The CDR3 DNA follows: TGTGCCAGCAGCTCTACGTCACCCTGGGAGACTTTAAGGGCCTACGAGCAGTACTTC. It codes for CASSSTSPWETLRAYEQYF.

V is TRBV5-4 and J is TRBJ2-5; tentative D call: TRBD1 (5 bases). CDR1 SGHNT and CDR2 YYREEE come from the germline V gene (reference sequence). The CDR3 has 16 residues. V was trimmed by 2 bases and J by 5 bases, leaving 19 bases between them. CDR3 region: CASSFDQGLVGETQYF. The CDR3 nucleotides are TGTGCCAGCAGCTTTGACCAGGGTCTTGTTGGGGAGACCCAGTACTTC.

The J gene is TRBJ1-2, the V gene TRBV7-2; the match to TRBD1 covers 11 bases. V shed 3 bases, J shed 0 bases, and the junction held 9 bases outside the gene matches. CDR3 length equals 18 residues. Looked up from germline, CDR1 is SGHTA and CDR2 is FQGNSA. The CDR3 DNA is TGTGCCAGCAGCTTGCGCTCGGACAGGGGGCGAGCTAACTATGGCTACACCTTC. Its translation: CASSLRSDRGRANYGYTF.

In its sample, this clonotype was seen many times. This rearrangement joins TRBV29-1 to TRBJ2-1; 8 positions match TRBD2. CDR1 and CDR2 (germline): SQVTM, ANQGSEA. CDR3 size: 16 residues. Losses at the gene ends were 8 bases for V and 2 bases for J; bases not matched to a gene: 14. The CDR3 nucleotides are TGCAGCACCAGAGATAGCGGGATGATAGCCTACAATGAGCAGTTCTTC. Protein sequence: CSTRDSGMIAYNEQFF.

The chain combines TRBV27 with TRBJ2-1; D remains ambiguous. Germline CDR1 reads MNHEY; CDR2 reads SMNVEV (reference sequence). CDR3 size: 16 residues. Trimming took 5 bases from V and 0 from J, leaving 14 bases between them. As DNA, the CDR3 is TGTGCCAGCAGTGCAGTAGGGCGAAGCTCCTACAATGAGCAGTTCTTC. As protein: CASSAVGRSSYNEQFF.

This rearrangement joins TRBV9 to TRBJ2-2, with D possibly TRBD2 on 6 matching bases. Per germline, CDR1 SGDLS and CDR2 YYNGEE. The CDR3 contains 17 residues. Trimming removed 4 bases from V and 0 bases from J, with 16 bases in between. The CDR3 coding sequence is TGTGCCAGCAGCTCCCCGAAGGGAGGCACGAACACCGGGGAGCTGTTTTTT. It specifies CASSSPKGGTNTGELFF.

J is TRBJ2-3 and V is TRBV5-1; 9 bases match TRBD1. Germline V gene data show CDR1 as SGHRS and CDR2 as YFSETQ. With V trimmed by 6 bases and J by 4 bases, 12 bases remained unmatched. This CDR3 comprises 16 residues. CDR3 amino acids: CASTYRGRVEADTQYF. Here the CDR3 DNA reads TGCGCCAGCACATACAGGGGGCGCGTCGAAGCAGATACGCAGTATTTT.

The chain carries TRBV28 and TRBJ2-2; TRBD1 is a possible D gene (6 bases). The ends were cut back, 6 bases at V and 4 bases at J, with 24 bases in the middle. CDR3 length: 18 residues. Germline V gene data show CDR1 as MDHEN and CDR2 as SYDVKM. DNA of the CDR3: TGTGCCAGCAGCCCCCCCCCTGAACAGGGATTGAGCACCGGGGAGCTGTTTTTT. Its translation: CASSPPPEQGLSTGELFF.

This rearrangement joins TRBV9 to TRBJ2-7, with D perhaps matching TRBD1 or TRBD2 (5 bases each). The CDR3 spans 15 residues. The germline V gene encodes CDR1 SGDLS and CDR2 YYNGEE. V was cut by 0 bases and J by 6 bases, with 16 bases left in between. CDR3 sequence (DNA): TGTGCCAGCAGCGTAGGGGACCGCCGCCTAAGCGAGCAGTACTTC. It encodes CASSVGDRRLSEQYF.